The source of this T cell receptor (beta chain) is a study of beta chain features in type 1 diabetes. Every bit of the isolated RNA underwent reverse transcription, so sequencing read expressed TCRB transcripts. The repertoire was sequenced with immunoSEQ multiplex PCR; TCRdb's copy has only in-frame clones and lacks some. The table records 310,000 or so clones, 7.5% to 9% of them present only once. Germline values: CDR1 LNHNV, CDR2 YYDKDF (reference sequence). V lost 3 bases to trimming and J lost 5 bases, with 17 bases between them. The CDR3 length is 16 residues. For this clone: Its antigen is not known.

Study outcomes and limitations: In comparison with healthy donors, patients had naive, central memory and Treg TCRB repertoires that appeared more similar.

The sequence came from a woman aged 18-29 years in good health. Sequenced input: central memory CD4+ T cells from blood. The chain is built from TRBV15 and TRBJ2-1, with D possibly called TRBD1 or TRBD2 (7 bases each). CDR3 in amino acids: CATSRSGRGQNNEQFF. The CDR3 nucleotides are TGTGCCACCAGCAGGTCTGGGAGGGGGCAGAACAATGAGCAGTTCTTC.